Following are 12 T cell receptor beta chains from one sample sequenced in a study of T cells in Graves' hyperthyroidism and ophthalmopathy. TCR beta CDR3 regions were amplified from RNA. The HTBI set primed first-round TCR CDR3 RT-PCR. TCRdb passed the multiplex PCR reads through MiXCR, listing each CDR3 protein once. This sample has over 250,000 distinct CDR3 sequences; less than 30% occur once, and the top ten carry roughly 24%. The sequencing sample was made of blood. These TCRs come from a middle-aged man with Graves' hyperthyroidism that later progressed to Graves' ophthalmopathy.

This clonotype was observed many times. The chain employs TRBV19 and TRBJ2-7; TRBD1 is a possible D gene (7 bases). V lost 3 bases to trimming and J lost 6 bases, with 18 bases between them. Germline CDR1 reads LNHDA; CDR2 reads SQIVND (reference sequence). This CDR3 is 15 amino acids long. CDR3 residues: CASSMGRGVTGEQYF. The CDR3 DNA follows: TGTGCCAGTAGTATGGGCAGGGGGGTTACTGGCGAGCAGTACTTC. Full variable domain (rest looked up from reference TRBV19 and TRBJ2-7): DGGITQSPKYLFRKEGQNVTLSCEQNLNHDAMYWYRQDPGQGLRLIYYSQIVNDFQKGDIAEGYSVSREKKESFPLTVTSAQKNPTAFYLCASSMGRGVTGEQYFGPGTRLTVT.

This clonotype was detected ten times or more. This chain joins TRBV7-2 and TRBJ2-2; 7 bases match TRBD2. The CDR3 spans 17 residues. V dropped 7 bases and J dropped 7; count of bases not matched to a gene: 18. CDR1 is SGHTA and CDR2 is FQGNSA in the germline V gene. CDR3 sequence reads: CASTGGWGRIYVGELFF. DNA for the CDR3: TGTGCCAGCACGGGGGGATGGGGAAGGATCTATGTCGGGGAGCTGTTTTTT. Full variable domain (outside the CDR3, taken from reference TRBV7-2 and TRBJ2-2): GAGVSQSPSNKVTEKGKDVELRCDPISGHTALYWYRQSLGQGLEFLIYFQGNSAPDKSGLPSDRFSAERTGGSVSTLTIQRTQQEDSAVYLCASTGGWGRIYVGELFFGEGSRLTVL.

This clonotype was observed at least ten times. The rearrangement links TRBV20-1 to TRBJ1-2; D gene unclear. CDR3 size: 15 residues. V was trimmed by 5 bases and J by 3 bases, leaving 19 bases between them. Germline CDR1 and CDR2: DFQATT and SNEGSKA (reference sequence). The CDR3 DNA is TGCAGTGCTCCCCTGGGCAGCCTACCCCACTATGGCTACACCTTC. It is translated as CSAPLGSLPHYGYTF.

The CDR3 DNA reads as TGTGCCATCAGTGGCGGGGGACGCACTGAAGCTTTCTTT. Its translation: CAISGGGRTEAFF. V gene TRBV10-3 combines with J gene TRBJ1-1; a weak D match, TRBD1 (5 bases). Germline V lookup: CDR1 ENHRY, CDR2 SYGVKD. Between the trimmed V and J ends, which lost 4 bases and 4 bases, there was a span of 10 bases. The CDR3 extends over 13 amino acids.

This clonotype was counted at least ten times. CDR3 region: CASNLASGSHEQYF. In DNA form, the CDR3 reads TGTGCCAGCAATCTGGCTAGCGGGAGCCACGAGCAGTACTTC. J is TRBJ2-7 and V is TRBV6-5, with TRBD2 matching 10 bases. CDR1 and CDR2 from the germline V gene are MNHEY and SVGAGI. V lost 7 bases, J lost 5 bases, and 8 bases stayed unmatched. This CDR3 contains 14 residues.

This clonotype was detected ten times or more. This chain joins TRBV11-1 and TRBJ2-7; TRBD1 aligns across 9 bases. After removal of 0 bases from V and 1 base from J, the junction contained 7 bases not matched to a gene. CDR1 and CDR2 (germline): SGHAT, FQDESV (reference sequence). This CDR3 contains 17 residues. The CDR3 spells CASSLARGTGISYEQYF. The DNA of the CDR3 is TGTGCCAGCAGCTTAGCCCGAGGGACAGGGATTTCCTACGAGCAGTACTTC. Full variable domain (outside the CDR3, taken from reference TRBV11-1 and TRBJ2-7): EAEVAQSPRYKITEKSQAVAFWCDPISGHATLYWYRQILGQGPELLVQFQDESVVDDSQLPKDRFSAERLKGVDSTLKIQPAELGDSAMYLCASSLARGTGISYEQYFGPGTRLTVT.

This clonotype showed up many times. This chain connects TRBV5-1 to TRBJ1-1; 8 bases are shared with TRBD1. V was clipped by 2 bases and J by 4 bases; unmatched bases: 4. The length of the CDR3 is 14 residues. Per germline, CDR1 SGHRS and CDR2 YFSETQ. The CDR3 region has the DNA TGCGCCAGCAGCTTACAGGGGGAAGGCACTGAAGCTTTCTTT. It translates to CASSLQGEGTEAFF.

The chain employs TRBV20-1 and TRBJ2-7; TRBD1 aligns across 10 bases. From germline, CDR1 is DFQATT and CDR2 SNEGSKA (reference sequence). CDR3 length: 14 residues. The V gene end was trimmed by 4 bases and the J gene end by 8 bases; junction bases not matched to a gene: 11. The CDR3 nucleotides read TGCAGTGCTACGTGGGACAGGGGAACCCACAAGCAGTACTTC. Translation: CSATWDRGTHKQYF.

J is TRBJ2-4 and V is TRBV5-1; D gene unclear. The ends were cut back, 8 bases at V and 0 bases at J, with 9 bases in the middle. The CDR3 runs 13 residues. The germline V gene has CDR1 SGHRS and CDR2 YFSETQ. The CDR3 bases are TGCGCCAGTCAGGACGGAGCCAAAAACATTCAGTACTTC. It is translated as CASQDGAKNIQYF.

This rearrangement joins TRBV7-2 to TRBJ2-7; D possibly uses TRBD1 or TRBD2 (5 bases each). Between the trimmed V and J ends, which lost 4 bases and 1 base, there was a span of 11 bases. CDR3 size: 14 residues. Germline CDR1 is SGHTA and CDR2 is FQGNSA. In nucleotides, the CDR3 is TGTGCCAGCAGCTCTTGGGACGTTTCCTACGAGCAGTACTTC. The encoded protein is CASSSWDVSYEQYF.

This clonotype was found many times. CDR3 DNA sequence: TGTGCCAGCAGCTTGGGGCAGCGCCTCTATGGCTACACCTTC. As protein: CASSLGQRLYGYTF. The chain couples TRBV7-8 to TRBJ1-2; possible D gene TRBD1, 5 bases. Trimming shortened V by 3 bases and J by 4 bases, and 12 bases separated the two germline ends. CDR3 length: 14 residues. In germline, CDR1 is SGHVS, CDR2 FQNEAQ.

V gene TRBV11-1 combines with J gene TRBJ2-7, with TRBD2 matching 8 bases. V shed 11 bases and J 0 bases; nucleotides not matched to a gene: 18. This CDR3 region has 17 residues. Germline assignment: CDR1 SGHAT and CDR2 FQDESV (reference sequence). The CDR3 nucleotides are TGTGCCTGGAGTGGTCCCCTCGGGAGGGCCATCTCCTACGAGCAGTACTTC. It yields the protein CAWSGPLGRAISYEQYF.